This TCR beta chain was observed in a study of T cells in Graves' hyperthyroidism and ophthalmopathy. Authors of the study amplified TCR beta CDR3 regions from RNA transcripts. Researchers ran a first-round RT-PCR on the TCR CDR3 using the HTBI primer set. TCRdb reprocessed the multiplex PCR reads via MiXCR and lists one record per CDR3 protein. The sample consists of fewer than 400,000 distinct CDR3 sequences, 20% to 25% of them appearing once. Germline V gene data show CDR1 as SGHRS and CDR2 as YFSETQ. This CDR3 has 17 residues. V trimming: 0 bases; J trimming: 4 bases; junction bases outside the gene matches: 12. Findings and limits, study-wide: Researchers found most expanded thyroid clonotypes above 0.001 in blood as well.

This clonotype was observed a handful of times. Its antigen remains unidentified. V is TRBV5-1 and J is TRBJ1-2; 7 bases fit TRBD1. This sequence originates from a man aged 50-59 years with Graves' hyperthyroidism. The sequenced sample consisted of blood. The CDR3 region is CASSLGVGGEVVYGYTF. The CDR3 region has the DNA TGCGCCAGCAGCTTGGGAGTAGGGGGCGAGGTGGTCTATGGCTACACCTTC.